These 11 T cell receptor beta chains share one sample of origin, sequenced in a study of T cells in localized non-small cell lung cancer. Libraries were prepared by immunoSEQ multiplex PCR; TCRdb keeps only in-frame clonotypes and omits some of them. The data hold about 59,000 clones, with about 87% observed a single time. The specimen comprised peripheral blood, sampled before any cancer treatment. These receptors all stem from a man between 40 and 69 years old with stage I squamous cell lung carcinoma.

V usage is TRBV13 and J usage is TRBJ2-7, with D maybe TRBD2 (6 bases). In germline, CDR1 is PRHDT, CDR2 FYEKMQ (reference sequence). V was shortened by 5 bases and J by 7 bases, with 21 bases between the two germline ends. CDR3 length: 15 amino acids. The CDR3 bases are TGTGCCAGCAGCCCCTGGGACTCCCTGACGGCGGAGCAGTACTTC. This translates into CASSPWDSLTAEQYF.

CDR3 protein: CASSGNSGPAENIQYF. CDR3 DNA: TGTGCCAGCAGCGGTAATTCGGGGCCAGCGGAAAACATTCAGTACTTC. V is TRBV9 and J is TRBJ2-4; possibly TRBD1 or TRBD2 for D (5 bases each). The V gene's germline CDR1 is SGDLS and CDR2 YYNGEE. Trimming stripped 3 bases from V and 5 bases from J, with 18 bases between. This CDR3 comprises 16 residues. The full variable domain, completed using reference TRBV9 and TRBJ2-4, is DSGVTQTPKHLITATGQRVTLRCSPRSGDLSVYWYQQSLDQGLQFLIQYYNGEERAKGNILERFSAQQFPDLHSELNLSSLELGDSALYFCASSGNSGPAENIQYFGAGTRLSVL.

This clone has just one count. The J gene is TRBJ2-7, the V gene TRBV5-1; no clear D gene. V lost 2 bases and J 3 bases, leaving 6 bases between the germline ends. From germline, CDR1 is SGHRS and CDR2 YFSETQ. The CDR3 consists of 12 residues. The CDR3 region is CASSFDRYEQYF. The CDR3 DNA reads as TGCGCCAGCAGCTTTGACCGCTACGAGCAGTACTTC.

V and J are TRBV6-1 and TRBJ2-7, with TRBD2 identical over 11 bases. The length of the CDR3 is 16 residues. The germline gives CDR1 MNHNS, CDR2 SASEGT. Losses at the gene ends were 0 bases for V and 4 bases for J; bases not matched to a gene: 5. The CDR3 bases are TGTGCCAGCAGTGAAGCTGGGGCTAGCGGGAGGTACGAGCAGTACTTC. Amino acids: CASSEAGASGRYEQYF.

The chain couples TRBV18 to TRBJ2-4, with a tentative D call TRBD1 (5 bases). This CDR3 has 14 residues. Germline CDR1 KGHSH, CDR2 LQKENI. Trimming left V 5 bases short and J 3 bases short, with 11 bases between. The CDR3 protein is CASSTGLGKNIQYF. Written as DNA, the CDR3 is TGTGCCAGCTCAACAGGTTTGGGCAAAAACATTCAGTACTTC. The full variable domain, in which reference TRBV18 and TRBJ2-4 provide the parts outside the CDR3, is NAGVMQNPRHLVRRRGQEARLRCSPMKGHSHVYWYRQLPEEGLKFMVYLQKENIIDESGMPKERFSAEFPKEGPSILRIQQVVRGDSAAYFCASSTGLGKNIQYFGAGTRLSVL.

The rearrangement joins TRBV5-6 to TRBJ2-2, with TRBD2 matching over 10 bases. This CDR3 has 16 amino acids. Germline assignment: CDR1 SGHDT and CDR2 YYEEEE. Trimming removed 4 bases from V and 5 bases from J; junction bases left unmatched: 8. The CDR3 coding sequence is TGTGCCAGCAGCCCAGGACTAGCGGTCGTAACCGGGGAGCTGTTTTTT. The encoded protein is CASSPGLAVVTGELFF.

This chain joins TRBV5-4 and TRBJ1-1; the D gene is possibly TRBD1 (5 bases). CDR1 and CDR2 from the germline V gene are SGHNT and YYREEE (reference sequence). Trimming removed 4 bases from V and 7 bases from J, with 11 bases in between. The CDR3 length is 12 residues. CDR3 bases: TGTGCCAGCAGCCCCGGGGGAGATGAAGCTTTCTTT. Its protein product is CASSPGGDEAFF.

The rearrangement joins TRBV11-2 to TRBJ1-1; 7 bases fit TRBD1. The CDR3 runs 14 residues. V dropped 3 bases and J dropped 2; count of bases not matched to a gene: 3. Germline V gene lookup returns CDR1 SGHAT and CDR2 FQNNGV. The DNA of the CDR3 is TGTGCCAGCAGCTTCAACAGGGGAAACACTGAAGCTTTCTTT. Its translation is CASSFNRGNTEAFF.

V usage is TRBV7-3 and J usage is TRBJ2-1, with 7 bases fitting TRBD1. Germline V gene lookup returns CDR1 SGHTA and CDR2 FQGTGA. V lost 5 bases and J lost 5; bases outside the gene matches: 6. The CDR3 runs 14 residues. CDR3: CASSVGTVHNEQFF. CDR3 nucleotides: TGTGCCAGCAGCGTAGGGACAGTTCACAATGAGCAGTTCTTC.

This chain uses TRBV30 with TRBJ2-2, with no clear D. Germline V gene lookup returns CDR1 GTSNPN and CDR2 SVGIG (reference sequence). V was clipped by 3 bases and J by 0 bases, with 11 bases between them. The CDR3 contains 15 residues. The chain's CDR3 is CAWSPKFTNTGELFF. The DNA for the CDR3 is TGTGCCTGGAGCCCTAAATTCACGAACACCGGGGAGCTGTTTTTT.

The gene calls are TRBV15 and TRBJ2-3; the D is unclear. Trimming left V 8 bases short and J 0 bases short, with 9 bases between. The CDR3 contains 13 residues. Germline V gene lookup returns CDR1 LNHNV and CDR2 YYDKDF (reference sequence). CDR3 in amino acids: CATSVISTDTQYF. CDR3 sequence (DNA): TGTGCCACCTCCGTCATCAGCACAGATACGCAGTATTTT.